Below, 27 T cell receptor beta chains from the same sample are listed, as sequenced in a study of human T cells and chemical hapten exposure. TCRdb recomputed calls from the RACE reads with MiXCR, one row per CDR3 protein. The sample records under 200,000 distinct CDR3 sequences, about 15% being singletons. Documented time point: patch test 1, 2 weeks after DPC sensitization. Treatment denoted: therapeutic diphenylcyclopropenone sensitization with weekly scalp DPC. The sample in question was whole blood, obtained in connection with sensitization to the hapten diphenylcyclopropenone (DPC). These receptors were collected from a woman under 40 with alopecia areata. Some clones in this sample may be carry-over from other donors' samples.

This chain joins TRBV7-9 and TRBJ1-1; the D gene is possibly TRBD1 (5 bases). With 4 bases removed from V and 7 bases from J, the gap between germline ends came to 13 bases. This CDR3 has 13 amino acids. Germline V gives CDR1 SEHNR, CDR2 FQNEAQ (reference sequence). The CDR3, as DNA: TGTGCCAGCAGCTCCTATTCAGGGCTTGAAGCTTTCTTT. Encoded protein: CASSSYSGLEAFF. Together with reference TRBV7-9 and TRBJ1-1, the CDR3 gives the full variable domain: DTGVSQNPRHKITKRGQNVTFRCDPISEHNRLYWYRQTLGQGPEFLTYFQNEAQLEKSRLLSDRFSAERPKGSFSTLEIQRTEQGDSAMYLCASSSYSGLEAFFGQGTRLTVV.

This clonotype has a handful of counts. Here the CDR3 reads CASSLRSRVYNEQFF. DNA for the CDR3: TGTGCCAGCAGCTTGAGGAGTCGAGTCTACAATGAGCAGTTCTTC. The gene calls are TRBV5-6 and TRBJ2-1; D is undetermined. With 1 base removed from V and 3 bases from J, the gap between germline ends came to 11 bases. The germline CDR1 and CDR2 sequences are SGHDT and YYEEEE. The CDR3 is made up of 15 amino acids.

CDR3: CASSFRVRGNQPQHF. The CDR3 nucleotides are TGTGCCAGCAGTTTTAGGGTCAGGGGGAATCAGCCCCAGCATTTT. The rearrangement uses TRBV12-3 or TRBV12-4 and TRBJ1-5; 7 bases fit TRBD1. J lost 4 bases, V lost 3 bases, and 6 bases had no gene match. CDR3 size: 15 residues.

The chain uses TRBV20-1 and TRBJ2-2; 7 bases are shared with TRBD1. This CDR3 has 14 residues. Germline CDR1 and CDR2: DFQATT and SNEGSKA (reference sequence). Germline trimming cut 6 bases from V and 0 bases from J; bases unmatched to any gene: 4. The CDR3 sequence: CSAPTGTNTGELFF. In DNA, the CDR3 is TGCAGTGCGCCGACAGGGACGAACACCGGGGAGCTGTTTTTT.

This clonotype occurred many times. The chain is built from TRBV29-1 and TRBJ2-3; 11 nucleotides line up with TRBD2. CDR3 size: 16 residues. V gave up 5 bases and J gave up 1 base; unmatched junction bases: 8. Germline assignment: CDR1 SQVTM and CDR2 ANQGSEA. Here the CDR3 reads CSVYSATSGGTDTQYF. DNA for the CDR3: TGCAGCGTTTATAGTGCGACTAGCGGGGGCACAGATACGCAGTATTTT.

This clonotype has only a few counts. This rearrangement joins TRBV5-1 to TRBJ2-1; a weak D match, TRBD1 (5 bases). From germline, CDR1 is SGHRS and CDR2 YFSETQ. This CDR3 comprises 14 residues. Trimming took 0 bases from V and 8 from J, leaving 12 bases between them. In DNA, the CDR3 is TGCGCCAGCAGCTTGGCGCAGGGTTGGGATGAGCAGTTCTTC. It codes for CASSLAQGWDEQFF.

The chain joins TRBV30 to TRBJ2-2, with 8 nucleotides matching TRBD1. V was clipped by 5 bases and J by 4 bases; unmatched bases: 9. This CDR3 contains 15 residues. Germline V CDR1 and CDR2: GTSNPN, SVGIG (reference sequence). The CDR3 DNA sequence: TGTGCCTGGCGGCATTGGGACAGGACCACCGGGGAGCTGTTTTTT. As protein: CAWRHWDRTTGELFF.

The rearrangement joins TRBV20-1 to TRBJ2-1; D may correspond to TRBD1 or TRBD2 (7 bases each). Germline lookup yields CDR1 DFQATT and CDR2 SNEGSKA (reference sequence). V was cut by 4 bases and J by 7 bases, with 23 bases left in between. The CDR3 is made up of 16 amino acids. In nucleotides, the CDR3 is TGCAGTGCTATCCCCTCCCAACCAGCGGGACAGAATGAGCAGTTCTTC. Its translation is CSAIPSQPAGQNEQFF.

Here the CDR3 reads CASSLSGTGGRNEQFF. CDR3 bases: TGTGCCAGCAGCCTATCCGGGACAGGGGGCAGGAATGAGCAGTTCTTC. The rearrangement joins TRBV7-2 to TRBJ2-1; TRBD1 matches at 12 bases. Trimming took 5 bases from V and 7 from J; bases not matched to a gene: 9. This CDR3 region has 16 residues. The germline V gene encodes CDR1 SGHTA and CDR2 FQGNSA.

The V and J genes are TRBV20-1 and TRBJ1-1; unclear D gene. Germline V gene data show CDR1 as DFQATT and CDR2 as SNEGSKA (reference sequence). Trimming shortened V by 3 bases and J by 5 bases, and 10 bases separated the two germline ends. CDR3 length: 12 residues. This CDR3 reads CSASSVSTEAFF. In DNA, the CDR3 is TGCAGTGCTAGTAGTGTGTCAACTGAAGCTTTCTTT.

This clonotype was found a few times. This chain joins TRBV7-9 and TRBJ1-2; D is unclear. Germline V CDR1 and CDR2: SEHNR, FQNEAQ (reference sequence). Trimming removed 0 bases from V and 4 bases from J, with 3 bases in between. This CDR3 contains 12 residues. Here the CDR3 reads CASSLATYGYTF. CDR3 sequence (DNA): TGTGCCAGCAGCTTAGCGACCTATGGCTACACCTTC.

The J gene is TRBJ1-1, the V gene TRBV3-1, with D uncertain. Germline lookup yields CDR1 LGHDT and CDR2 YNNKEL (reference sequence). Trimming shortened V by 1 base and J by 0 bases, and 9 bases separated the two germline ends. The CDR3 spans 15 residues. This CDR3 reads CASSQAGWVNTEAFF. CDR3 bases: TGTGCCAGCAGCCAAGCCGGATGGGTGAACACTGAAGCTTTCTTT.

This clonotype showed up just a few times. The chain employs TRBV4-1 and TRBJ1-4; 9 nucleotides line up with TRBD1. This CDR3 is 15 amino acids long. V was clipped by 3 bases and J by 7 bases; unmatched bases: 6. CDR1 and CDR2 from the germline V gene are MGHRA and YSYEKL. The DNA of the CDR3 is TGCGCCAGCAGCCATAATACAGGGGGCGGTGAAAAACTGTTTTTT. It yields the protein CASSHNTGGGEKLFF.

The sample holds a few counts of this clonotype. The V and J genes are TRBV18 and TRBJ1-2; D is undetermined. This CDR3 has 13 residues. Germline V gene sequence: CDR1 KGHSH, CDR2 LQKENI. The V gene lost 2 bases and the J gene lost 4 bases, with 8 bases spanning the gap. CDR3 DNA: TGTGCCAGCTCACCATCGGGGTTCTATGGCTACACCTTC. Residues: CASSPSGFYGYTF.

The V call is TRBV29-1, the J call TRBJ1-4, with 7 positions matching TRBD1. Germline V CDR1 and CDR2: SQVTM, ANQGSEA. The CDR3 spans 13 residues. With V trimmed by 6 bases and J by 5 bases, 6 bases remained unmatched. Written as DNA, the CDR3 is TGCAGCGTGGGGGACAGCCGCAATGAAAAACTGTTTTTT. Protein: CSVGDSRNEKLFF.

This clonotype was observed a few times. Here the CDR3 DNA reads TGCGCCAGCAGCGCGGACGGATTCTACGAGCAGTACTTC. The encoded protein is CASSADGFYEQYF. The chain uses TRBV5-1 and TRBJ2-7; unclear D gene. The CDR3 has 13 amino acids. Trimming left V 4 bases short and J 3 bases short, with 11 bases between. Germline V gene lookup returns CDR1 SGHRS and CDR2 YFSETQ.

Many counts were recorded for this clonotype. V and J are TRBV6-5 and TRBJ2-7; TRBD1 is a possible D gene (6 bases). V lost 2 bases, J lost 0 bases, and 11 bases lay in between. This CDR3 is built from 15 residues. In germline, CDR1 is MNHEY, CDR2 SVGAGI. CDR3 DNA sequence: TGTGCCAGCAGTTACGGCAGGGGCTTCTCCTACGAGCAGTACTTC. It yields the protein CASSYGRGFSYEQYF.

This clonotype has at least ten counts. The chain recombines TRBV30 with TRBJ2-7, with 8 nucleotides matching TRBD2. Unmatched junction bases numbered 6, after V lost 2 bases and J lost 3 bases. This CDR3 has 14 amino acids. Germline V gene sequence: CDR1 GTSNPN, CDR2 SVGIG (reference sequence). DNA of the CDR3: TGTGCCTGGAGTAGGAGCGGGGGAAGCTACGAGCAGTACTTC. Translating it yields CAWSRSGGSYEQYF.

CDR3 sequence reads: CASSTPSPYNEQFF. DNA for the CDR3: TGCGCCAGCAGCACCCCTAGCCCATACAATGAGCAGTTCTTC. V gene TRBV5-1 combines with J gene TRBJ2-1; TRBD2 is a possible D gene (5 bases). The CDR3 is 14 residues long. Trimming left V 4 bases short and J 4 bases short, with 12 bases between. Germline CDR1 SGHRS, CDR2 YFSETQ. Combining the CDR3 with reference TRBV5-1 and TRBJ2-1 gives the whole variable domain KAGVTQTPRYLIKTRGQQVTLSCSPISGHRSVSWYQQTPGQGLQFLFEYFSETQRNKGNFPGRFSGRQFSNSRSEMNVSTLELGDSALYLCASSTPSPYNEQFFGPGTRLTVL.

This chain uses TRBV20-1 with TRBJ1-5; 7 bases are a match to TRBD1. This CDR3 comprises 14 residues. Trimming cost V 6 bases and J 1 base; bases outside gene matches: 6. CDR1 is DFQATT, CDR2 SNEGSKA, per germline (reference sequence). CDR3 amino acids: CSARDSGSNQPQHF. The DNA for the CDR3 is TGCAGTGCCCGGGACAGCGGCAGCAATCAGCCCCAGCATTTT.

This clonotype was recorded many times. The V and J genes are TRBV28 and TRBJ2-7; 9 positions match TRBD1. The CDR3 sequence is 14 residues long. The V gene end was trimmed by 6 bases and the J gene end by 1 base; junction bases not matched to a gene: 4. The germline gives CDR1 MDHEN, CDR2 SYDVKM. The CDR3 nucleotides are TGTGCCAGCAGCACCGGGACAGGGTCCTACGAGCAGTACTTC. Its translation: CASSTGTGSYEQYF.

This clonotype was counted many times. The chain couples TRBV5-1 to TRBJ2-3, with 9 bases aligning to TRBD2. Per germline, CDR1 SGHRS and CDR2 YFSETQ. This CDR3 comprises 16 residues. The V and J ends lost 2 bases and 4 bases, in that order; junction bases with no gene match: 8. The CDR3 sequence: CASSFGVAGVPDTQYF. As DNA, the CDR3 is TGCGCCAGCAGCTTTGGGGTAGCGGGAGTTCCAGATACGCAGTATTTT.

The J gene is TRBJ2-7, the V gene TRBV6-6, with D possibly TRBD2 on 5 matching bases. Between the trimmed V and J ends, which lost 1 base and 1 base, there was a span of 11 bases. The CDR3 runs 15 residues. Germline values: CDR1 MNHNY, CDR2 SVGAGI (reference sequence). DNA of the CDR3: TGTGCCAGCAGTTACTTGGCTAGAGGGTCCTACGAGCAGTACTTC. Amino acids: CASSYLARGSYEQYF.

The rearrangement links TRBV29-1 to TRBJ2-1; the D gene could be TRBD1 or TRBD2 (5 bases each). V gave up 6 bases and J gave up 4 bases, with 13 bases separating them. The CDR3 contains 13 residues. Germline CDR1 and CDR2: SQVTM and ANQGSEA. The CDR3 here is CSVARDPYNEQFF. In DNA form, the CDR3 reads TGCAGCGTGGCCCGGGACCCGTACAATGAGCAGTTCTTC.

This clonotype was picked up a small number of times. The chain has TRBV10-3 and TRBJ2-7; possibly TRBD2 for D (5 bases). The CDR3 has 15 residues. Germline V gives CDR1 ENHRY, CDR2 SYGVKD. V lost 2 bases to trimming and J lost 2 bases, with 13 bases between them. As DNA, the CDR3 is TGTGCCATCAGTGAGCCCGGACTGGCAACCTACGAGCAGTACTTC. Protein sequence: CAISEPGLATYEQYF.

The chain links TRBV20-1 to TRBJ2-7; tentatively, D is TRBD1 (5 bases). The CDR3 has 13 residues. Germline CDR1 DFQATT, CDR2 SNEGSKA (reference sequence). Trimming cost V 5 bases and J 0 bases, with 11 bases left between them. The CDR3 nucleotides read TGCAGTGCTGCTGACAGATACTCCTACGAGCAGTACTTC. It codes for CSAADRYSYEQYF.

V and J are TRBV30 and TRBJ1-1, with a possible D match to TRBD1 (6 bases). Per germline, CDR1 GTSNPN and CDR2 SVGIG (reference sequence). CDR3 length: 12 amino acids. With 2 bases removed from V and 7 bases from J, the gap between germline ends came to 11 bases. CDR3 in DNA: TGTGCCTGGAGTCTCGGACAGAATGAAGCTTTCTTT. It translates to CAWSLGQNEAFF.